The present T cell receptor beta chain was sequenced within a study of blood T cell repertoires in COVID-19. Study-wide context: The United States, Italy and Spain were the sources of the acute and convalescent COVID-19 samples.

The CDR3 covers 17 residues. Germline V lookup: CDR1 LGHNA, CDR2 YSLEER. Trimming took 0 bases from V and 6 from J, leaving 17 bases between them. Original methodology: Estimated nucleated cell counts came from reference gene primer amplification. Assay used: immunoSEQ multiplex PCR; TCRdb lists only in-frame clones, some missing. The D gene and trimming were derived from the DNA, and the V and J assignments and clone size from that table. This table has about 140,000 clones, about 82% appearing once. This TCR came from a woman of 80 years or more with active or convalescent COVID-19. Sequencing was carried out using peripheral blood. This chain uses TRBV4-3 with TRBJ2-2, with a possible D match to TRBD2 (5 bases). DNA for the CDR3: TGCGCCAGCAGCCAAGAACTAGGATTCGACACAGCCGGGGAGCTGTTTTTT. Its protein is CASSQELGFDTAGELFF.